Listed here are 30 T cell receptor beta chains from one sample, sequenced in a study of beta chain features in type 1 diabetes. No cognate antigen is known for these TCRs. Whole-study findings and limits: Patients with Type 1 diabetes showed moderately but significantly shorter TCRB CDR3s in all four CD4+ subsets.

Expressed TCRB transcripts got sequenced, as all isolated RNA was reverse transcribed. Sequencing used immunoSEQ multiplex PCR; TCRdb keeps in-frame clones, though not all of them. Of 25,000 to 30,000 clones in the sample, roughly three fifths were seen once. The sequencing input was Tregs from blood. Source of these receptors: a woman aged 18-29 years with type 1 diabetes.

This clone was counted once. The chain combines TRBV6-1 with TRBJ2-2; D perhaps matches TRBD1 (5 bases). V shed 2 bases and J shed 3 bases, with 7 bases lying between them. The germline gives CDR1 MNHNS, CDR2 SASEGT. The CDR3 runs to 14 residues. The CDR3 here is CASSERQHTGELFF. The DNA of the CDR3 is TGTGCCAGCAGTGAAAGACAGCACACCGGGGAGCTGTTTTTT.

The rearrangement uses TRBV7-2 and TRBJ2-7, with D perhaps matching TRBD1 (5 bases). V was pared by 5 bases and J by 4 bases, with 6 bases between. CDR3 size: 11 residues. The germline V gene encodes CDR1 SGHTA and CDR2 FQGNSA. For the CDR3, the DNA is TGTGCCAGCAGCAGGGGTTACGAGCAGTACGTC. Translated: CASSRGYEQYV.

The chain employs TRBV5-5 and TRBJ1-1; TRBD1 is a possible D gene (6 bases). This CDR3 has 14 amino acids. The germline CDR1 and CDR2 sequences are SGHKS and YYEKEE (reference sequence). V lost 2 bases and J 5 bases, leaving 13 bases between the germline ends. The CDR3 coding sequence is TGTGCCAGCAGCTTTGCAGGGGTCGGGACTGAAGCTTTCTTT. Its protein product is CASSFAGVGTEAFF.

The chain combines TRBV18 with TRBJ2-1; D ambiguous. The germline CDR1 and CDR2 sequences are KGHSH and LQKENI. V lost 0 bases and J lost 3, with 12 bases in between. The CDR3 spans 16 residues. CDR3 DNA: TGTGCCAGCTCACCACCGATCTATCGTGGCTACAATGAGCAGTTCTTC. It yields the protein CASSPPIYRGYNEQFF.

This clone was found a few times. The rearrangement uses TRBV29-1 and TRBJ2-5; D perhaps matches TRBD2 (5 bases). The CDR3 is made up of 13 amino acids. V gave up 7 bases and J gave up 5 bases, with 17 bases separating them. CDR1 and CDR2 (germline): SQVTM, ANQGSEA. The CDR3 spells CSGIGWPGETQYF. In DNA form, the CDR3 reads TGCAGCGGGATAGGGTGGCCGGGGGAGACCCAGTACTTC.

The V call is TRBV28, the J call TRBJ2-3; 8 nucleotides agree with TRBD2. CDR3 length equals 15 residues. Germline CDR1 MDHEN, CDR2 SYDVKM. Germline trimming cut 6 bases from V and 3 bases from J; bases unmatched to any gene: 8. The CDR3 region is CASREREGRTDTQYF. The CDR3 DNA is TGTGCCAGCAGGGAACGGGAGGGCCGAACAGATACGCAGTATTTT.

This clone was found once. The J gene is TRBJ2-4, the V gene TRBV2; 7 bases align to TRBD1. The germline gives CDR1 SNHLY, CDR2 FYNNEI. V was clipped by 4 bases and J by 0 bases; unmatched bases: 15. CDR3 length: 19 residues. In nucleotides, the CDR3 is TGTGCCAGCAGTGTCCGTACGACACCGGGACAGTTAGCCAAAAACATTCAGTACTTC. This encodes CASSVRTTPGQLAKNIQYF. The full variable domain, rest sourced from reference TRBV2 and TRBJ2-4, is EPEVTQTPSHQVTQMGQEVILRCVPISNHLYFYWYRQILGQKVEFLVSFYNNEISEKSEIFDDQFSVERPDGSNFTLKIRSTKLEDSAMYFCASSVRTTPGQLAKNIQYFGAGTRLSVL.

The rearrangement links TRBV15 to TRBJ2-2; weak D call: TRBD1 (5 bases). This CDR3 contains 13 residues. Germline V CDR1 and CDR2: LNHNV, YYDKDF (reference sequence). The V gene lost 5 bases and the J gene lost 1 base, with 5 bases spanning the gap. This CDR3 is CATSGQNTGELFF. CDR3 nucleotide sequence: TGTGCCACCAGCGGACAGAACACCGGGGAGCTGTTTTTT.

The rearrangement joins TRBV7-9 to TRBJ1-2; 7 bases are shared with TRBD1. Germline CDR1 is SEHNR and CDR2 is FQNEAQ (reference sequence). The CDR3 has 18 amino acids. V lost 5 bases and J lost 1; bases outside the gene matches: 16. This chain's CDR3 is CASSNRGGGGGNNYGYTF. The CDR3 nucleotides are TGTGCCAGCAGCAACAGGGGAGGAGGTGGGGGGAATAACTATGGCTACACCTTC.

The chain has TRBV4-3 and TRBJ2-1; 10 nucleotides line up with TRBD1. The CDR3 consists of 18 residues. CDR1 is LGHNA, CDR2 YSLEER, per germline. Unmatched junction bases numbered 12, after V lost 0 bases and J lost 7 bases. CDR3 bases: TGCGCCAGCAGCCAAGACTCATATGGGACAGGGGTGTGGAATGAGCAGTTCTTC. This sequence encodes CASSQDSYGTGVWNEQFF.

The chain is built from TRBV9 and TRBJ2-3; D remains unclear. The CDR3 is 14 amino acids. V lost 0 bases and J 0 bases, leaving 5 bases between the germline ends. Germline loops: CDR1 SGDLS, CDR2 YYNGEE. CDR3 residues: CASSVVSSTDTQYF. CDR3 in DNA: TGTGCCAGCAGCGTAGTTTCTAGCACAGATACGCAGTATTTT.

In its sample, this clone was seen once. The V gene is TRBV18, the J gene TRBJ2-5; D gene unclear. The assigned J gene may be wrong: the sequence end matches TRBJ2-7 better. The CDR3 extends over 15 amino acids. Per the germline V gene, CDR1 is KGHSH and CDR2 is LQKENI. In DNA, the CDR3 is TGTGCCAGCTCACCATCCGGCGGCCTCTTCTACGAGCAGTACTTC. This sequence encodes CASSPSGGLFYEQYF.

Only a few counts were recorded for this clone. The chain combines TRBV14 with TRBJ2-7; D perhaps matches TRBD1 (6 bases). With 2 bases removed from V and 7 bases from J, the gap between germline ends came to 9 bases. Germline values: CDR1 SGHDN, CDR2 FVKESK. CDR3 length equals 12 residues. The CDR3: CASSQTGREQYF. As DNA, the CDR3 is TGTGCCAGCAGCCAAACAGGGCGGGAGCAGTACTTC.

This clone was detected once. V is TRBV23-1 and J is TRBJ1-1; D not certain. TRBV23-1 is filed as an ORF, its function uncertain. The CDR3 loop spans 17 amino acids. The V end was cut by 4 bases, the J end by 0 bases, with 18 bases between. Written as DNA, the CDR3 is TGCGCCAGCAGTCGTTCCCCCCTAGACCACATGAACACTGAAGCTTTCTTT. This sequence encodes CASSRSPLDHMNTEAFF.

V usage is TRBV11-2 and J usage is TRBJ2-2, with 8 bases that match TRBD2. The CDR3 spans 16 residues. V shed 5 bases, J shed 4 bases, and the junction held 9 bases outside the gene matches. The germline CDR1 and CDR2 sequences are SGHAT and FQNNGV. The CDR3 DNA sequence: TGTGCCAGCAGCCTTCAGACTAGCGCCCTCACCGGGGAGCTGTTTTTT. Translation gives CASSLQTSALTGELFF.

The V gene is TRBV18, the J gene TRBJ1-5; 8 bases are shared with TRBD1. This CDR3 comprises 13 residues. The V segment lost 4 bases and the J segment 5 bases; nucleotides outside the gene matches: 1. The germline V gene encodes CDR1 KGHSH and CDR2 LQKENI. Here the CDR3 DNA reads TGTGCCAGCTCACAGGACAGGGATCAGCCCCAGCATTTT. Its translation is CASSQDRDQPQHF.

The chain couples TRBV7-9 to TRBJ1-5; D is possibly TRBD1 (6 bases). CDR3 length: 13 residues. V was cut by 1 base and J by 5 bases, with 6 bases left in between. Germline values: CDR1 SEHNR, CDR2 FQNEAQ (reference sequence). CDR3 sequence: CASSLEGDQPQHF. CDR3 nucleotides: TGTGCCAGCAGCTTAGAGGGGGATCAGCCCCAGCATTTT.

The genes are TRBV28 and TRBJ2-7, with a tentative D call TRBD2 (6 bases). Deletions cut 5 bases from V and 1 base from J, with 18 bases between. Germline lookup yields CDR1 MDHEN and CDR2 SYDVKM. The CDR3 extends over 16 amino acids. CDR3 amino acids: CASSAPGLGRSYEQYF. CDR3 DNA sequence: TGTGCCAGCAGTGCTCCGGGACTCGGGAGATCCTACGAGCAGTACTTC.

This chain joins TRBV19 and TRBJ2-3; possible D gene TRBD1, 5 bases. Germline V gene data show CDR1 as LNHDA and CDR2 as SQIVND (reference sequence). V was cut by 3 bases and J by 2 bases, with 12 bases left in between. The CDR3 has 15 amino acids. CDR3 loop: CASSIYAGNTDTQYF. As DNA, the CDR3 is TGTGCCAGTAGTATTTATGCAGGGAACACAGATACGCAGTATTTT.

DNA for the CDR3: TGTGCCAGCAGTTTATCAGGGGGCTACGAGCAGTACTTC. This translates into CASSLSGGYEQYF. This chain connects TRBV28 to TRBJ2-7; 7 nucleotides line up with TRBD1. The CDR3 spans 13 residues. V was clipped by 1 base and J by 3 bases; unmatched bases: 0. Germline V gene lookup returns CDR1 MDHEN and CDR2 SYDVKM.

In its sample, this clone was seen a few times. V is TRBV6-1 and J is TRBJ2-1; 9 bases map to TRBD1. Germline lookup yields CDR1 MNHNS and CDR2 SASEGT. V shed 2 bases and J 9 bases; nucleotides not matched to a gene: 8. This CDR3 region has 15 residues. CDR3 in DNA: TGTGCCAGCAGTGAAATAGGGACAGGGCACACTGAGCAGTTCTTC. It translates to CASSEIGTGHTEQFF.

The chain employs TRBV7-2 and TRBJ2-7; possible D gene TRBD1, 6 bases. The CDR3 runs 14 residues. The V and J ends lost 3 bases and 2 bases respectively, with 11 bases between them. Germline values: CDR1 SGHTA, CDR2 FQGNSA. The CDR3 loop reads CASSLGRGPYEQYF. The CDR3 DNA reads TGTGCCAGCAGCTTGGGCAGGGGACCCTACGAGCAGTACTTC.

The chain links TRBV18 to TRBJ2-7; no clear D. The CDR3 consists of 13 residues. From germline, CDR1 is KGHSH and CDR2 LQKENI. Trimming left V 2 bases short and J 0 bases short, with 5 bases between. The CDR3 sequence: CASSPGSSYEQYV. For the CDR3, the DNA is TGTGCCAGCTCACCAGGTAGCTCCTACGAGCAGTACGTC.

This clone was seen more than once but under ten times. The chain joins TRBV28 to TRBJ2-7; D unclear. There are 14 residues in the CDR3. Germline V gene data show CDR1 as MDHEN and CDR2 as SYDVKM. V lost 4 bases, J lost 5 bases, and 15 bases lay in between. The CDR3 protein is CASSSGTGLNEQYF. The DNA for the CDR3 is TGTGCCAGCAGTTCCGGAACGGGTTTGAACGAGCAGTACTTC.

This clone was counted a single time. The gene calls are TRBV12-5 and TRBJ2-1; the match to TRBD2 covers 14 bases. The V and J ends lost 0 bases and 7 bases, in that order; junction bases with no gene match: 5. The CDR3 totals 17 residues. CDR1 LGHNT and CDR2 FRNRAP come from the germline V gene. CDR3 in amino acids: CASGLVLTSGRGNEQFF. As DNA, the CDR3 is TGTGCTAGTGGTTTGGTACTGACTAGCGGGAGGGGGAATGAGCAGTTCTTC. The entire variable domain, with the rest obtained from reference TRBV12-5 and TRBJ2-1, is as follows: DARVTQTPRHKVTEMGQEVTMRCQPILGHNTVFWYRQTMMQGLELLAYFRNRAPLDDSGMPKDRFSAEMPDATLATLKIQPSEPRDSAVYFCASGLVLTSGRGNEQFFGPGTRLTVL.

As to this clone: Other DNA sequences within the sample encode an identical CDR3. This chain links TRBV2 with TRBJ2-5; TRBD1 aligns across 8 bases. Per the germline V gene, CDR1 is SNHLY and CDR2 is FYNNEI. Trimming took 7 bases from V and 4 from J; bases not matched to a gene: 5. The CDR3 loop spans 13 amino acids. The CDR3 sequence is CASKGTGGETQYF. The CDR3, as DNA: TGTGCCAGCAAGGGTACAGGGGGAGAGACCCAGTACTTC.

DNA of the CDR3: TGTGCCAGCACCCTCCGGACAACGTTTGGCTACACCTTC. This sequence encodes CASTLRTTFGYTF. The chain uses TRBV6-1 and TRBJ1-2, with TRBD1 as a possible D gene (5 bases). This CDR3 is 13 amino acids long. Germline V gives CDR1 MNHNS, CDR2 SASEGT. Between the trimmed V and J ends, which lost 7 bases and 7 bases, there was a span of 16 bases.

The rearrangement links TRBV28 to TRBJ2-7; a possible D gene is TRBD2 (7 bases). Between the trimmed V and J ends, which lost 5 bases and 2 bases, there was a span of 16 bases. The CDR3 loop spans 15 amino acids. Germline loops: CDR1 MDHEN, CDR2 SYDVKM. CDR3 loop: CASSPGGRATYEQYF. The CDR3 DNA reads TGTGCCAGCAGTCCGGGGGGCAGGGCGACCTACGAGCAGTACTTC.

The V call is TRBV28, the J call TRBJ2-7; D uncertain. The V gene's germline CDR1 is MDHEN and CDR2 SYDVKM. The CDR3 contains 12 residues. Trimming cost V 6 bases and J 4 bases, with 10 bases left between them. Written as DNA, the CDR3 is TGTGCCAGCAGATCCGACACTTACGAGCAGTACTTC. It codes for CASRSDTYEQYF.

The chain has TRBV2 and TRBJ2-2; 7 bases match TRBD2. The trim removed 7 bases at V and 6 bases at J, leaving 8 bases unmatched. CDR3 length equals 14 residues. The V gene's germline CDR1 is SNHLY and CDR2 FYNNEI. CDR3 region: CASNEPGGPGELFF. For the CDR3, the DNA is TGTGCCAGCAACGAGCCGGGGGGACCCGGGGAGCTGTTTTTT.